Following are 12 T cell receptor beta chains from one sample sequenced in a study of blood T cell repertoires in COVID-19. Sequencing used immunoSEQ multiplex PCR; TCRdb keeps in-frame clones, though not all of them. The top ten hold 7% to 7.5% of the sample, which has about 170,000 clones, more than 85% seen once. The specimen was peripheral blood. The source is an elderly woman in a cohort sampled during active or convalescent COVID-19.

V and J are TRBV9 and TRBJ1-1; 12 nucleotides agree with TRBD1. The ends lost 4 bases at V and 10 bases at J; junction bases unmatched: 5. Per the germline V gene, CDR1 is SGDLS and CDR2 is YYNGEE. The CDR3 spans 13 residues. The CDR3 coding sequence is TGTGCCAGCAGCTTGGGACAGGGGGCTGCAGCTTTCTTT. Residues: CASSLGQGAAAFF.

This clone showed up just once. The chain has TRBV9 and TRBJ1-6, with no clear D. V gave up 0 bases and J gave up 10 bases, with 11 bases separating them. CDR1 and CDR2 (germline): SGDLS, YYNGEE. There are 14 residues in the CDR3. The CDR3 coding sequence is TGTGCCAGCAGCGTAGGCAGAAGCGGATCACCCCTCCACTTT. Residues: CASSVGRSGSPLHF. Looking up the rest from reference TRBV9 and TRBJ1-6 gives the full variable domain: DSGVTQTPKHLITATGQRVTLRCSPRSGDLSVYWYQQSLDQGLQFLIQYYNGEERAKGNILERFSAQQFPDLHSELNLSSLELGDSALYFCASSVGRSGSPLHFGNGTRLTVT.

The chain uses TRBV2 and TRBJ2-5; D is perhaps TRBD1 (5 bases). Trimming shortened V by 6 bases and J by 3 bases, and 17 bases separated the two germline ends. The germline V gene encodes CDR1 SNHLY and CDR2 FYNNEI. This CDR3 comprises 15 residues. CDR3 in DNA: TGTGCCAGCAGATATAGGGGCCAGATCGAAGAGACCCAGTACTTC. This translates into CASRYRGQIEETQYF.

J is TRBJ1-2 and V is TRBV5-5; 10 bases line up with TRBD1. The germline V gene encodes CDR1 SGHKS and CDR2 YYEKEE (reference sequence). V lost 3 bases and J lost 5; bases outside the gene matches: 19. The CDR3 runs 19 residues. The CDR3 reads CASSSTPGTGEGERYGYTF. The CDR3 DNA is TGTGCCAGCAGCTCAACTCCCGGGACAGGGGAGGGGGAGCGGTATGGCTACACCTTC. The full variable domain, rest sourced from reference TRBV5-5 and TRBJ1-2, is DAGVTQSPTHLIKTRGQQVTLRCSPISGHKSVSWYQQVLGQGPQFIFQYYEKEERGRGNFPDRFSARQFPNYSSELNVNALLLGDSALYLCASSSTPGTGEGERYGYTFGSGTRLTVV.

V usage is TRBV3-1 (or the pseudogene TRBV3-2) and J usage is TRBJ2-3, with 10 bases matching TRBD2. V shed 1 base, J shed 4 bases, and the junction held 8 bases outside the gene matches. Germline assignment: CDR1 LGHDT and CDR2 YNNKEL (reference sequence). The CDR3 consists of 17 residues. This CDR3 is CASSQVPPSGSADTQYF. CDR3 nucleotides: TGTGCCAGCAGCCAAGTCCCCCCTAGCGGGAGTGCAGATACGCAGTATTTT.

This chain joins TRBV28 and TRBJ2-3; the match to TRBD2 covers 9 bases. Germline V gene sequence: CDR1 MDHEN, CDR2 SYDVKM. J was trimmed by 7 bases and V by 6 bases; bases with no gene match: 17. The CDR3 runs 17 residues. CDR3 region: CASSATLGRGGQYTQYF. DNA for the CDR3: TGTGCCAGCAGCGCCACCTTGGGGCGGGGGGGCCAATATACGCAGTATTTT.

The V gene is TRBV7-8, the J gene TRBJ2-7, with 9 bases that match TRBD1. Germline CDR1 SGHVS, CDR2 FQNEAQ. The length of the CDR3 is 15 residues. V lost 5 bases to trimming and J lost 5 bases; unmatched junction nucleotides: 10. The CDR3 loop is CASSPDRGEYHEQYV. CDR3 bases: TGTGCCAGCAGCCCTGACAGGGGGGAGTACCACGAGCAGTACGTC.

This clone showed up just a few times. The chain carries TRBV19 and TRBJ1-2; TRBD1 matches at 9 bases. The CDR3 totals 17 residues. V trimming: 1 base; J trimming: 4 bases; junction bases outside the gene matches: 10. CDR1 is LNHDA, CDR2 SQIVND, per germline (reference sequence). The CDR3 region is CASSIGRGQGWSYGYTF. DNA for the CDR3: TGTGCCAGTAGTATAGGCCGGGGACAGGGCTGGAGCTATGGCTACACCTTC.

The V and J genes are TRBV4-3 and TRBJ2-1, with 10 nucleotides matching TRBD1. V lost 2 bases to trimming and J lost 8 bases; unmatched junction nucleotides: 9. Germline V gives CDR1 LGHNA, CDR2 YSLEER. The CDR3 covers 16 residues. The CDR3 loop reads CASSQRGTGAADEQFF. DNA for the CDR3: TGCGCCAGCAGCCAAAGGGGGACAGGGGCCGCGGATGAGCAGTTCTTC.

This rearrangement joins TRBV5-6 to TRBJ2-3; D ambiguous. V lost 4 bases and J lost 7, with 13 bases in between. Germline V gene sequence: CDR1 SGHDT, CDR2 YYEEEE. The CDR3 is 13 amino acids. The CDR3: CASSQVSLNTQYF. The CDR3 DNA follows: TGTGCCAGCAGCCAAGTATCACTGAATACGCAGTATTTT. Full variable domain (outside the CDR3, taken from reference TRBV5-6 and TRBJ2-3): DAGVTQSPTHLIKTRGQQVTLRCSPKSGHDTVSWYQQALGQGPQFIFQYYEEEERQRGNFPDRFSGHQFPNYSSELNVNALLLGDSALYLCASSQVSLNTQYFGPGTRLTVL.

V and J are TRBV9 and TRBJ2-1; 9 bases map to TRBD2. The CDR3 spans 17 residues. The germline gives CDR1 SGDLS, CDR2 YYNGEE. The ends lost 0 bases at V and 6 bases at J; junction bases unmatched: 10. CDR3 amino acids: CASSVGGGRVGGNEQFF. The CDR3 nucleotides are TGTGCCAGCAGCGTAGGAGGCGGGAGGGTAGGTGGCAATGAGCAGTTCTTC. The full variable domain, completed using reference TRBV9 and TRBJ2-1, is DSGVTQTPKHLITATGQRVTLRCSPRSGDLSVYWYQQSLDQGLQFLIQYYNGEERAKGNILERFSAQQFPDLHSELNLSSLELGDSALYFCASSVGGGRVGGNEQFFGPGTRLTVL.

The chain uses TRBV27 and TRBJ2-1, with TRBD2 matching over 8 bases. Germline values: CDR1 MNHEY, CDR2 SMNVEV (reference sequence). Trimming removed 6 bases from V and 5 bases from J; junction bases left unmatched: 12. CDR3 length: 16 residues. This CDR3 reads CASRTFLRSGDNEQFF. The DNA of the CDR3 is TGTGCCAGCAGGACTTTCCTTCGTAGCGGGGACAATGAGCAGTTCTTC.